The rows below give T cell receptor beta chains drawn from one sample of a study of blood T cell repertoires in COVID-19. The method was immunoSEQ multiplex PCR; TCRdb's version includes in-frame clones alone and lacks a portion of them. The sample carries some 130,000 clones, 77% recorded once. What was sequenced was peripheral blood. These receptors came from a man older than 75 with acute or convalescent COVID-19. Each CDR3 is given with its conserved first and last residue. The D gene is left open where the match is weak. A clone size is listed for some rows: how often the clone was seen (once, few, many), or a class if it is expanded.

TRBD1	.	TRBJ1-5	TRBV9	CASSVGGQGLQPQHF	TGTGCCAGCAGCGTAGGCGGACAGGGGCTCCAGCCCCAGCATTTT
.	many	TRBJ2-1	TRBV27	CASRPLTGVSYNEQFF	TGTGCCAGCAGGCCTCTAACGGGGGTCTCCTACAATGAGCAGTTCTTC
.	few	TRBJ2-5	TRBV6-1	CASSEQGLPVETQYF	TGTGCCAGCAGTGAACAGGGCCTCCCTGTAGAGACCCAGTACTTC
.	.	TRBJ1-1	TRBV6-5	CASSYLGGFTEAFF	TGTGCCAGCAGTTACCTCGGGGGTTTCACTGAAGCTTTCTTT
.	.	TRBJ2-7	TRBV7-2	CASSGTFLSYEQYF	TGTGCCAGTTCCGGGACATTCCTCTCCTACGAGCAGTACTTC
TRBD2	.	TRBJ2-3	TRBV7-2	CASSLGKRGWDTQYF	TGTGCCAGCAGCTTAGGAAAGCGGGGTTGGGATACGCAGTATTTT
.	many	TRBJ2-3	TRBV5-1	CASSLTTDTQYF	TGCGCCAGCAGCCTAACCACAGATACGCAGTATTTT
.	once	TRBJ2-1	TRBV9	CASSLHGTYSYNEQFF	TGTGCCAGCAGCCTCCACGGGACATACTCCTACAATGAGCAGTTCTTC
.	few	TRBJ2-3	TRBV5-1	CASSLGSGTDTQYF	TGCGCCAGCAGCTTGGGCTCAGGGACAGATACGCAGTATTTT
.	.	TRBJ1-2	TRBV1	CTSSQDIKSPEKSLGYTF	TGCACCAGCAGCCAAGATATTAAAAGTCCGGAGAAATCGCTCGGCTACACCTTC
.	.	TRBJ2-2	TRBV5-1	CASSLEWGAFTGELFF	TGCGCCAGCAGCTTGGAATGGGGCGCATTTACCGGGGAGCTGTTTTTT
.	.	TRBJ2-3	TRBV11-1	CASSLGPTGTDTQYF	TGTGCCAGCAGCTTAGGGCCCACAGGCACAGATACGCAGTATTTT
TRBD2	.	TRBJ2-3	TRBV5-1	CASSPGGPTDTQYF	TGCGCCAGCAGTCCGGGGGGACCCACAGATACGCAGTATTTT
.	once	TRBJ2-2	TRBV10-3	CAISETRTTNTGELFF	TGTGCCATCAGTGAAACCCGGACTACCAACACCGGGGAGCTGTTTTTT
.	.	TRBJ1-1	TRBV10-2	CASSESVDTEAFF	TGCGCCAGCAGTGAATCAGTCGACACTGAAGCTTTCTTT
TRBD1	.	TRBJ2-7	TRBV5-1	CASSPGADRGHTYEQYF	TGCGCCAGCAGCCCTGGGGCGGACAGGGGGCATACCTACGAGCAGTACTTC
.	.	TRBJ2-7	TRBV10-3	CAISETGIPYEQYF	TGTGCCATCAGTGAAACCGGTATTCCCTACGAGCAGTACTTC
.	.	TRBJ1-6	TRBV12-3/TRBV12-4	CASRVEGNSPLHF	TGTGCCAGCAGAGTTGAGGGCAATTCACCCCTCCACTTT
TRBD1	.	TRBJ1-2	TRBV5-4	CASSYQTRTGNYGYTF	TGTGCCAGCAGCTACCAAACCCGGACAGGGAACTATGGCTACACCTTC
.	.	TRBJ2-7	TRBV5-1	CASSNRGAMPYEQYF	TGCGCCAGCAGCAACCGGGGGGCCATGCCCTACGAGCAGTACTTC
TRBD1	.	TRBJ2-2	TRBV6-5	CASNLDRGAPGELFF	TGTGCCAGCAACCTGGACAGGGGTGCACCCGGGGAGCTGTTTTTT
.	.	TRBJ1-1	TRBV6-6	CASSDTGGTEAFF	TGTGCCAGCAGTGATACGGGGGGCACTGAAGCTTTCTTT
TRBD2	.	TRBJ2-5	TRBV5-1	CASSPGLAGGQETQYF	TGCGCCAGCAGCCCCGGTTTAGCGGGGGGTCAAGAGACCCAGTACTTC
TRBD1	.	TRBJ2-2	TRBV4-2	CASSRGTANTGELFF	TGTGCCAGCAGCCGTGGGACAGCGAACACCGGGGAGCTGTTTTTT
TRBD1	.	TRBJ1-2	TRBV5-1	CASSEGTGGSGYTF	TGCGCCAGCAGCGAAGGGACAGGGGGTAGTGGCTACACCTTC
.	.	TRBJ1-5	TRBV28	CASRGAAFLGGNQPQHF	TGTGCCAGCCGTGGGGCGGCTTTTCTTGGGGGCAATCAGCCCCAGCATTTT
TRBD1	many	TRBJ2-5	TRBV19	CASSRTGDETQYF	TGTGCCAGTAGCAGGACAGGGGATGAGACCCAGTACTTC
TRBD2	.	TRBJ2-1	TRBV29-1	CSVSQRLAGSLNEQFF	TGCAGCGTTTCTCAACGACTAGCGGGGAGCCTCAATGAGCAGTTCTTC
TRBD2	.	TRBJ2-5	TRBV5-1	CASSSYGGMETQYF	TGCGCCAGCAGCTCGTACGGGGGGATGGAGACCCAGTACTTC
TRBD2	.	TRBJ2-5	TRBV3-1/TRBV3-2	CASSQGTKQETQYF	TGTGCCAGCAGCCAGGGGACTAAACAAGAGACCCAGTACTTC
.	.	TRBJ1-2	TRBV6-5	CANVGGAQTF	TGTGCCAATGTGGGGGGGGCTCAAACCTTC
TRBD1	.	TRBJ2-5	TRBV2	CASSVEGAGETQYF	TGTGCCAGCAGTGTTGAGGGGGCCGGAGAGACCCAGTACTTC
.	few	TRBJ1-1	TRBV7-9	CASSRVGQGLTEAFF	TGTGCCAGCAGCAGGGTGGGCCAGGGGTTAACTGAAGCTTTCTTT
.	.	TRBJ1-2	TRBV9	CASSVVSSIQETNGYTF	TGTGCCAGCAGCGTAGTCTCCTCTATACAGGAGACGAATGGCTACACCTTC
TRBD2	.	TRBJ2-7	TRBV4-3	CASSQGLASEQYF	TGCGCCAGCAGCCAAGGACTAGCGTCCGAGCAGTACTTC
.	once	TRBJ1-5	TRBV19	CASSNRGGNQPQHF	TGTGCCAGTAGTAATCGGGGGGGAAATCAGCCCCAGCATTTT
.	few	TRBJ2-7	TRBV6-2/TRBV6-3	CASSFGLTLDEQYF	TGTGCCAGCAGTTTCGGACTGACCTTGGACGAGCAGTACTTC
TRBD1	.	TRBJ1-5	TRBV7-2	CASSLERQGAGQPQHF	TGTGCCAGCAGCTTAGAACGACAGGGGGCGGGTCAGCCCCAGCATTTT
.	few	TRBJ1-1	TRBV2	CASTDEQLNTEAFF	TGTGCCAGCACTGATGAACAGCTGAACACTGAAGCTTTCTTT
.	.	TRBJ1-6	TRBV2	CASSENGVRGTSPLHF	TGTGCCAGCAGTGAAAATGGGGTCAGGGGTACTTCACCCCTCCACTTT
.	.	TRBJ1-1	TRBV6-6	CASSYEEIYLFEAFF	TGTGCCAGCAGTTACGAGGAAATCTACCTATTTGAAGCTTTCTTT
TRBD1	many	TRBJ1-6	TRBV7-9	CASSKRQGGNSPLHF	TGTGCCAGCAGCAAAAGACAGGGGGGTAATTCACCCCTCCACTTT
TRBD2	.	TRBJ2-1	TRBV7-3	CASSFSGGAVYNEQFF	TGTGCCAGCAGCTTTAGCGGGGGGGCCGTGTACAATGAGCAGTTCTTC
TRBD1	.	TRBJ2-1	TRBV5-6	CASSPDRVRNEQFF	TGTGCCAGCAGCCCGGACAGGGTTAGGAATGAGCAGTTCTTC
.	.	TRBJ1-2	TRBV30	CAWLPNSGYGYTF	TGTGCCTGGCTACCTAATTCCGGCTATGGCTACACCTTC
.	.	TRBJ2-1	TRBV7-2	CASSWTPGVNEQFF	TGTGCCAGCAGCTGGACTCCCGGGGTCAATGAGCAGTTCTTC